This T cell receptor beta chain was identified during a study of T cells in Graves' hyperthyroidism and ophthalmopathy. General study points: For ophthalmopathy, model prediction preceded onset by a median 6.5 months.

V was shortened by 1 base and J by 3 bases, with 10 bases between the two germline ends. Germline values: CDR1 SGHTA, CDR2 FQGNSA. The CDR3 loop spans 14 amino acids. Authors of the study amplified TCR beta CDR3 regions from RNA transcripts. Using the HTBI primer set, a first-round RT-PCR was run on the TCR CDR3. One entry per CDR3 protein results from TCRdb running MiXCR on the multiplex PCR reads. The sample lists a few hundred thousand distinct CDR3 sequences; 15% to 20% were seen once. With duration under 3 months, ophthalmopathy was active: Clinical Activity Score at least 3, NOSPECS at least 4. The PBMCs studied were ones that came from approximately 9.9 ml fresh peripheral blood. This clonotype has ten or more counts. Its antigen is currently unknown.

The TCR sequence derives from a woman between 40 and 55 years old with Graves' ophthalmopathy. The chain has TRBV7-2 and TRBJ2-7; D possibly corresponds to TRBD2 (5 bases). Sequencing was done on a sample of blood. CDR3 sequence reads: CASSLGPRGYEQYF. In nucleotides, the CDR3 is TGTGCCAGCAGCTTAGGCCCCCGGGGCTACGAGCAGTACTTC.